The clone carrying this T cell receptor (beta chain) was seen a few times. The V gene's germline CDR1 is SGDLS and CDR2 YYNGEE. CDR3 size: 15 residues. V gave up 0 bases and J gave up 1 base, with 10 bases separating them. The data were obtained in a study of cytomegalovirus exposure and HLA in healthy donors. PCR used 60 Vbeta primers and 13 Jbeta primers. The data were produced by immunoSEQ multiplex PCR, yet TCRdb's version contains in-frame clones alone and is incomplete. The table lists some 120,000 clones, 79% of them singletons. The source of this sequence is a man younger than 30 in good health and CMV-seronegative. The material sequenced was PBMCs. The chain has TRBV9 and TRBJ1-1; D is ambiguous. CDR3 loop: CASSVAWGGNTEAFF. Written as DNA, the CDR3 is TGTGCCAGCAGCGTAGCTTGGGGAGGGAACACTGAAGCTTTCTTT. Variable domain in full (rest from reference TRBV9 and TRBJ1-1): DSGVTQTPKHLITATGQRVTLRCSPRSGDLSVYWYQQSLDQGLQFLIQYYNGEERAKGNILERFSAQQFPDLHSELNLSSLELGDSALYFCASSVAWGGNTEAFFGQGTRLTVV.